This is a list of T cell receptor beta chains from one sample in a study of cytomegalovirus exposure and HLA in healthy donors. Measured with immunoSEQ multiplex PCR; TCRdb has only the in-frame clones, and not every one. The table has about 200,000 clones, roughly 84% seen once; the top ten hold under 15%. The sample comprised PBMCs. These TCRs come from a woman in her twenties or thirties in good health and CMV-seropositive. Both conserved end residues are part of each CDR3. D genes are given only for firm matches. Size is omitted from some rows. Given values are once, few, many or a class for expanded clones.

TRBD2	TRBV19	NA	TRBJ2-3	TGTGCCAGTAGTTCCCCCTCCCTCGGGACTAGCGGAGAAACGCAGTATTTT	CASSSPSLGTSGETQYF
NA	TRBV6-1	NA	TRBJ1-2	TGTGCCAGCAGTGAAAGTGCGGCGTTTAAAAACTATGGCTACACCTTC	CASSESAAFKNYGYTF
NA	TRBV5-6	few	TRBJ2-7	TGTGCCAGCAGCTTCACGGACGAGCAGTACTTC	CASSFTDEQYF
NA	TRBV9	NA	TRBJ2-3	TGTGCCAGCAGCGTAGGATACCAACAATCCGTCACAGATACGCAGTATTTT	CASSVGYQQSVTDTQYF
TRBD1	TRBV5-6	once	TRBJ2-7	TGTGCCAGCAGCTTGGAAATGTACAGGGGCGAGCAGTACTTC	CASSLEMYRGEQYF
NA	TRBV9	NA	TRBJ2-3	TGTGCCAGCAGCGTAGAGATGGGTAGGGGTAGGACAGATACGCAGTATTTT	CASSVEMGRGRTDTQYF
NA	TRBV5-1	NA	TRBJ1-1	TGCGCCAGCAGCATGACAAGGGGGACGAGTGTGAACACTGAAGCTTTCTTT	CASSMTRGTSVNTEAFF
NA	TRBV29-1	NA	TRBJ1-1	TGCAGCGTTGAAGTAACGGGAGATTGGATGAACACTGAAGCTTTCTTT	CSVEVTGDWMNTEAFF
TRBD1	TRBV29-1	NA	TRBJ1-5	TGCAGCGTTGTGGGACAGCGCGGTCAGCCCCAGCATTTT	CSVVGQRGQPQHF
NA	TRBV6-5	NA	TRBJ1-2	TGTGCCAGCGGACGTCGGGGTAACTATGGCTACACCTTC	CASGRRGNYGYTF
NA	TRBV5-1	NA	TRBJ2-4	TGCGCCAGCAGGGGAGTCGGGGACATTCAGTACTTC	CASRGVGDIQYF
NA	TRBV25-1	NA	TRBJ1-1	TGTGCCAGCAGTGAATTTGGGGGGGGAAGCACTGAAGCTTTCTTT	CASSEFGGGSTEAFF
NA	TRBV6-5	NA	TRBJ2-1	TGTGCCAGCACCAGGGCCCCTGGGGCCTACAATGAGCAGTTCTTC	CASTRAPGAYNEQFF
NA	TRBV19	few	TRBJ1-1	TGTGCCAGTGCAGGGTTCACTGAAGCTTTCTTT	CASAGFTEAFF
TRBD2	TRBV6-1	once	TRBJ2-2	TGTGCCAGCAGTTCGACTAGCGGGGTAACCGGGGAGCTGTTTTTT	CASSSTSGVTGELFF
TRBD1	TRBV7-9	NA	TRBJ2-1	TGTGCCAGCCGCCCATCCGGGACAGGGGAATTTGCCTCCTACAATGAGCAGTTCTTC	CASRPSGTGEFASYNEQFF
TRBD2	TRBV5-1	NA	TRBJ2-1	TGCGCCAGCAGCTTGGGGACTAGGGTATACAATGAGCAGTTCTTC	CASSLGTRVYNEQFF
NA	TRBV28	few	TRBJ1-5	TGTGCCAGCAGTAAGCGGCCGACTAGCAATCAGCCCCAGCATTTT	CASSKRPTSNQPQHF
NA	TRBV29-1	few	TRBJ1-2	TGCAGCGTTGGGCGGATGAACTATGGCTACACCTTC	CSVGRMNYGYTF
NA	TRBV28	NA	TRBJ1-5	TGTGCCAGCAGTTTTGTGGGGCCTCAGCCCCAGCATTTT	CASSFVGPQPQHF
NA	TRBV25-1	NA	TRBJ2-1	TGTGCCAGCAGAAGTGAGGGGGTCTCCTACAATGAGCAGTTCTTC	CASRSEGVSYNEQFF
NA	TRBV29-1	NA	TRBJ1-2	TGCAGCGTTCTGGGGGCAACCTATGGCTACACCTTC	CSVLGATYGYTF
TRBD2	TRBV19	once	TRBJ2-7	TGTGCCAGTAGTTTTCAAGCGGGAGGCTACGAGCAGTACTTC	CASSFQAGGYEQYF
TRBD1	TRBV5-1	NA	TRBJ2-5	TGCGCCAGCAGCTTGGTGGGACAGTCGGAGACCCAGTACTTC	CASSLVGQSETQYF
TRBD1	TRBV7-3	few	TRBJ2-5	TGTGCCAGCAGCCCGCATCCACAGGGGTTGGAGACCCAGTACTTC	CASSPHPQGLETQYF
NA	TRBV19	NA	TRBJ1-5	TGTGCCAGTAGTATAGGACAGGTCCCCTATCAGCCCCAGCATTTT	CASSIGQVPYQPQHF
TRBD1	TRBV2	NA	TRBJ2-5	TGTGCCAGCAGTGAAGTACAGGGGTCGGGGGAGACCCAGTACTTC	CASSEVQGSGETQYF
TRBD2	TRBV11-2	NA	TRBJ2-1	TGTGCCAGCAGCTTGGGGACTAGCGACTACAATGAGCAGTTCTTC	CASSLGTSDYNEQFF
TRBD1	TRBV28	few	TRBJ1-5	TGTGCCACAAGACAGGGTATCGGTCAGCCCCAGCATTTT	CATRQGIGQPQHF
NA	TRBV5-1	NA	TRBJ1-1	TGCGCCAGCAGCTGGAGTGCGGGGGACACTGAAGCTTTCTTT	CASSWSAGDTEAFF
TRBD2	TRBV7-2	NA	TRBJ2-3	TGTGCCAGCAGCGTCTCGACTAGCGGAGGCACAGATACGCAGTATTTT	CASSVSTSGGTDTQYF
NA	TRBV21-1	few	TRBJ1-5	TGTGCCAGCAGCAAAGGGCAGGGCAATCAGCCCCAGCATTTT	CASSKGQGNQPQHF
TRBD2	TRBV2	NA	TRBJ2-7	TGTGCCAGCAGGGTAGCGGGAGCCCTCTACGAGCAGTACTTC	CASRVAGALYEQYF
TRBD1	TRBV5-1	NA	TRBJ1-3	TGCGCCAGCAGCCCGACAGGGGGAAGAAACACCATATATTTT	CASSPTGGRNTIYF
NA	TRBV7-8	NA	TRBJ1-1	TGTGCCAGCAGCTTAAGCGAGAACACTGAAGCTTTCTTT	CASSLSENTEAFF
TRBD2	TRBV7-9	NA	TRBJ2-1	TGTGCCAGCAGCCAGCGGGAACTAACCTACAATGAGCAGTTCTTC	CASSQRELTYNEQFF
NA	TRBV7-3	NA	TRBJ1-1	TGTGCCAGCAGCTTAGAGCCGAACACTGAAGCTTTCTTT	CASSLEPNTEAFF
TRBD2	TRBV19	NA	TRBJ2-7	TGTGCCAGTGGCCCGGGACTAGCCTACTCCTACGAGCAGTACTTC	CASGPGLAYSYEQYF
TRBD1	TRBV28	NA	TRBJ1-5	TGTGCCAGCGAGGACAGGGTAAAGCGTAGCAATCAGCCCCAGCATTTT	CASEDRVKRSNQPQHF
NA	TRBV6-1	NA	TRBJ1-2	TGTGCCAGCAGTCCACTAGGGAGCTATGGCTACACCTTC	CASSPLGSYGYTF
NA	TRBV27	NA	TRBJ1-4	TGTGCCAGCAGTTTGTCAGGGGCCCCAACTAATGAAAAACTGTTTTTT	CASSLSGAPTNEKLFF
TRBD1	TRBV27	NA	TRBJ2-1	TGTGCCAGCAGGGGCCGGGACAGGGGCAATGAGCAGTTCTTC	CASRGRDRGNEQFF
TRBD2	TRBV5-4	NA	TRBJ2-7	TGTGCCAGCAGCTTTTCCATTGGGGAGGGAGCGTACGAGCAGTACTTC	CASSFSIGEGAYEQYF
TRBD2	TRBV6-6	once	TRBJ2-7	TGTGCCAGCAGTTCGACTAGCGGGACCTACGAGCAGTACTTC	CASSSTSGTYEQYF
NA	TRBV27	NA	TRBJ2-1	TGTGCCAGCAGTGCGGTAAGCTCCTACAATGAGCAGTTCTTC	CASSAVSSYNEQFF
TRBD1	TRBV29-1	NA	TRBJ2-2	TGCAGCGTTGAGGGACAGGGTCGTCCCGGGGAGCTGTTTTTT	CSVEGQGRPGELFF
NA	TRBV20-1	NA	TRBJ2-5	TGCAGTGCTGGTGACTGGGAGACCCAGTACTTC	CSAGDWETQYF